The 26 T cell receptor beta chains below were found in one sample sequenced in a study of T-cell memory formation after mild COVID-19. TCRdb re-analysed the 5' RACE reads in MiXCR, keeping a single row per CDR3 protein. Of roughly 110,000 distinct CDR3 sequences listed, 20% to 25% are singletons. The sample taken for sequencing was PBMCs or a T cell subset sorted from them (not recorded which). The receptors were sampled from a man aged 18 to 30 who had mild COVID-19 (a few samples of this study predate the infection). Cell type and time point are not known.

The chain recombines TRBV15 with TRBJ1-2, with 10 bases aligning to TRBD1. The CDR3 runs to 16 residues. Trimming at V came to 0 bases and at J to 3 bases, leaving 4 bases not matched to a gene. Per germline, CDR1 LNHNV and CDR2 YYDKDF (reference sequence). The CDR3 sequence: CATSRETGGRDYGYTF. Here the CDR3 DNA reads TGTGCCACCAGCAGAGAGACAGGGGGCAGGGACTATGGCTACACCTTC.

This chain joins TRBV7-2 and TRBJ2-1, with D possibly being TRBD1 (5 bases). This CDR3 has 13 residues. The germline CDR1 and CDR2 sequences are SGHTA and FQGNSA. V lost 5 bases and J 6 bases, leaving 11 bases between the germline ends. The CDR3 reads CASSKDTPNEQFF. The CDR3 coding sequence is TGTGCCAGCAGCAAGGACACACCCAATGAGCAGTTCTTC.

This chain joins TRBV20-1 and TRBJ1-1, with D uncertain. The germline V and J ends were trimmed by 6 bases and 4 bases, with 12 bases remaining between them. CDR3 length: 12 amino acids. The V gene's germline CDR1 is DFQATT and CDR2 SNEGSKA (reference sequence). CDR3 sequence: CSAPLGGTEAFF. The CDR3 region has the DNA TGCAGTGCACCCCTGGGAGGCACTGAAGCTTTCTTT.

CDR3 DNA: TGTGCCAGCAGCTTACGGACAGCTGAAGTTGACAATGAGCAGTTCTTC. Amino acids: CASSLRTAEVDNEQFF. The chain couples TRBV7-2 to TRBJ2-1; D is possibly TRBD1 (6 bases). Per germline, CDR1 SGHTA and CDR2 FQGNSA. V gave up 2 bases and J gave up 5 bases, with 16 bases separating them. The length of the CDR3 is 16 residues.

The chain links TRBV5-1 to TRBJ2-1, with D unresolved. Per germline, CDR1 SGHRS and CDR2 YFSETQ. The CDR3 length is 14 residues. V dropped 4 bases and J dropped 2 bases, with 10 bases sitting between them. This chain's CDR3 is CASSPPAAYNEQFF. DNA of the CDR3: TGCGCCAGCAGCCCCCCCGCGGCCTACAATGAGCAGTTCTTC.

This clonotype was seen more than once but under ten times. The V gene is TRBV5-1, the J gene TRBJ1-1; D gene ambiguous. V was shortened by 4 bases and J by 1 base, with 17 bases between the two germline ends. The CDR3 runs 16 residues. The germline gives CDR1 SGHRS, CDR2 YFSETQ. For the CDR3, the DNA is TGCGCCAGCAGCCATGTTCCTCGGACGGGGAACACTGAAGCTTTCTTT. Its protein product is CASSHVPRTGNTEAFF.

The rearrangement uses TRBV28 and TRBJ2-4; 7 bases fit TRBD1. V lost 8 bases and J lost 5; bases outside the gene matches: 9. Germline V gene lookup returns CDR1 MDHEN and CDR2 SYDVKM. The CDR3 sequence is 14 residues long. The CDR3 is CASLQGRWENIQYF. Here the CDR3 DNA reads TGTGCCAGCCTACAGGGGCGATGGGAAAACATTCAGTACTTC. The whole variable domain, remainder taken from reference TRBV28 and TRBJ2-4, is DVKVTQSSRYLVKRTGEKVFLECVQDMDHENMFWYRQDPGLGLRLIYFSYDVKMKEKGDIPEGYSVSREKKERFSLILESASTNQTSMYLCASLQGRWENIQYFGAGTRLSVL.

This clonotype has ten or more counts. This chain uses TRBV29-1 with TRBJ2-7; D is perhaps TRBD1 (6 bases). Germline assignment: CDR1 SQVTM and CDR2 ANQGSEA. The CDR3 covers 11 residues. Trimming removed 8 bases at V and 4 bases at J, with 12 bases between. The CDR3 loop reads CSPEQGYEQYV. CDR3 DNA sequence: TGCAGCCCGGAGCAGGGGTACGAGCAGTACGTC.

The chain couples TRBV7-3 to TRBJ2-4, with TRBD1 matching over 9 bases. V lost 5 bases to trimming and J lost 6 bases; unmatched junction nucleotides: 5. CDR1 and CDR2 from the germline V gene are SGHTA and FQGTGA. The CDR3 runs to 14 residues. This chain's CDR3 is CASSPSDRGNIQYF. In DNA form, the CDR3 reads TGTGCCAGCAGCCCCTCGGACAGGGGAAACATTCAGTACTTC.

This clonotype turned up a few times. The chain links TRBV4-1 to TRBJ2-1, with no clear D. The CDR3 totals 13 residues. Trimming shortened V by 1 base and J by 5 bases, and 6 bases separated the two germline ends. Looked up from germline, CDR1 is MGHRA and CDR2 is YSYEKL. CDR3 DNA: TGCGCCAGCAGCCAAGCCCCGGACAATGAGCAGTTCTTC. This codes for CASSQAPDNEQFF.

The table lists this clonotype with many counts. The CDR3 sequence: CASSPRWQGAGDTIYF. Written as DNA, the CDR3 is TGTGCCAGCAGCCCCCGGTGGCAGGGCGCAGGAGACACCATATATTTT. The rearrangement joins TRBV7-9 to TRBJ1-3; a weak D match, TRBD1 (5 bases). This CDR3 is built from 16 residues. With 5 bases removed from V and 8 bases from J, the gap between germline ends came to 22 bases. Germline V lookup: CDR1 SEHNR, CDR2 FQNEAQ (reference sequence).

V and J are TRBV6-5 and TRBJ1-1; no definite D call. V lost 4 bases to trimming and J lost 2 bases, with 8 bases between them. CDR3 length: 13 amino acids. Per germline, CDR1 MNHEY and CDR2 SVGAGI. The CDR3 DNA reads as TGTGCCAGCAGTTCAAACAGAAACACTGAAGCTTTCTTT. Its translation is CASSSNRNTEAFF.

The rearrangement uses TRBV12-3 or TRBV12-4 and TRBJ1-1, with 7 positions matching TRBD1. V gave up 6 bases and J gave up 4 bases; unmatched junction bases: 11. The CDR3 has 15 amino acids. The CDR3 DNA reads as TGTGCCAGCAGGACTACGCTGCCAGGGGGCACTGAAGCTTTCTTT. Translated: CASRTTLPGGTEAFF.

The table lists this clonotype with a few counts. The chain uses TRBV4-2 and TRBJ2-5, with D possibly matching TRBD1 (5 bases). CDR1 and CDR2 from the germline V gene are LGHNA and YNFKEQ. Trimming shortened V by 3 bases and J by 2 bases, and 10 bases separated the two germline ends. CDR3 size: 14 residues. The CDR3: CASSQEGEQETQYF. CDR3 nucleotides: TGTGCCAGCAGCCAGGAAGGGGAACAAGAGACCCAGTACTTC.

This chain links TRBV11-2 with TRBJ2-3; 7 bases line up with TRBD1. Germline CDR1 is SGHAT and CDR2 is FQNNGV. With 7 bases clipped from V and 0 bases from J, the junction kept 4 bases outside the gene matches. CDR3 size: 14 residues. CDR3 residues: CASKGQYSTDTQYF. The CDR3 region has the DNA TGTGCCAGCAAGGGACAGTATAGCACAGATACGCAGTATTTT.

V usage is TRBV7-8 and J usage is TRBJ1-1, with 11 bases matching TRBD1. Germline V gives CDR1 SGHVS, CDR2 FQNEAQ. CDR3 length: 15 residues. J was trimmed by 1 base and V by 3 bases; bases with no gene match: 1. The CDR3: CASSFGTGGNTEAFF. Written as DNA, the CDR3 is TGTGCCAGCAGCTTCGGGACAGGGGGGAACACTGAAGCTTTCTTT.

V usage is TRBV29-1 and J usage is TRBJ2-2, with D possibly matching TRBD1 (5 bases). This CDR3 has 14 residues. Trimming removed 0 bases at V and 9 bases at J, with 14 bases between. The V gene's germline CDR1 is SQVTM and CDR2 ANQGSEA. In nucleotides, the CDR3 is TGCAGCGTTGAAGATGGGGCAGGTAGTAGGGAGCTGTTTTTT. Translating gives CSVEDGAGSRELFF.

In its sample, this clonotype was seen a few times. The chain couples TRBV7-9 to TRBJ2-5; D unresolved. Trimming took off 3 bases at V and 0 bases at J, with 8 bases between the two ends. From germline, CDR1 is SEHNR and CDR2 FQNEAQ (reference sequence). The CDR3 has 14 residues. The CDR3 DNA reads TGTGCCAGCAGCTTGTTGGGAAACCAAGAGACCCAGTACTTC. Its protein is CASSLLGNQETQYF.

This clonotype showed up just a few times. The rearrangement joins TRBV6-6 to TRBJ2-4, with D perhaps matching TRBD2 (5 bases). Trimming left V 6 bases short and J 10 bases short, with 13 bases between. The CDR3 length is 12 residues. Germline CDR1 is MNHNY and CDR2 is SVGAGI (reference sequence). This CDR3 is CASSRESDIQYF. Here the CDR3 DNA reads TGTGCCAGCAGCCGGGAATCAGATATTCAGTACTTC.

This clonotype has only a few counts. J is TRBJ2-2 and V is TRBV5-1, with D perhaps matching TRBD1 (6 bases). The germline V gene encodes CDR1 SGHRS and CDR2 YFSETQ. Deletions cut 0 bases from V and 3 bases from J, with 9 bases between. The CDR3 is 15 residues long. This CDR3 reads CASSLGTVDTGELFF. CDR3 nucleotides: TGCGCCAGCAGCTTGGGGACAGTGGACACCGGGGAGCTGTTTTTT.

V gene TRBV10-3 combines with J gene TRBJ1-1; D is perhaps TRBD1 (6 bases). The CDR3 totals 14 residues. With 6 bases removed from V and 0 bases from J, the gap between germline ends came to 11 bases. Germline values: CDR1 ENHRY, CDR2 SYGVKD. As DNA, the CDR3 is TGTGCCATCAGCAAGGGGGATCTGAACACTGAAGCTTTCTTT. Its protein product is CAISKGDLNTEAFF.

This clonotype has just a few counts. This chain joins TRBV7-3 and TRBJ2-3, with D possibly TRBD2 on 5 matching bases. The V end was cut by 5 bases, the J end by 0 bases, with 18 bases between. CDR1 is SGHTA, CDR2 FQGTGA, per germline. This CDR3 spans 17 amino acids. The CDR3 protein is CASSVLGRMTSTDTQYF. In DNA, the CDR3 is TGTGCCAGCAGCGTACTAGGACGGATGACTAGCACAGATACGCAGTATTTT.

This clonotype was observed a few times. The CDR3 sequence: CASTLELSSYNEQFF. CDR3 sequence (DNA): TGTGCCAGCACTCTTGAGCTTAGCTCCTACAATGAGCAGTTCTTC. This chain joins TRBV13 and TRBJ2-1; D uncertain. There are 15 residues in the CDR3. Trimming took off 7 bases at V and 0 bases at J, with 13 bases between the two ends. The V gene's germline CDR1 is PRHDT and CDR2 FYEKMQ (reference sequence).

The table lists this clonotype with a few counts. The junction does not match germline at one end; this may be a read error. The rearrangement links TRBV7-9 to TRBJ1-2, with no clear D. Germline V CDR1 and CDR2: SEHNR, FQNEAQ (reference sequence). The CDR3 loop spans 12 amino acids. CDR3 bases: TGTGCCACCAGCAGTTTCAGGTCCGGCTACACCTTC. This translates into CATSSFRSGYTF.

A word on this clonotype: The junction does not match germline at one end; this may be a read error. The V gene is TRBV7-7, the J gene TRBJ2-3, with D possibly being TRBD1 (6 bases). Germline CDR1 and CDR2: SSHAT and FNYEAQ (reference sequence). CDR3 length: 17 amino acids. This CDR3 reads CASSLEYLGTHTDTQYF. The CDR3 nucleotides are TGTGCTAGCAGCTTAGAGTATTTGGGGACACACACAGATACGCAGTATTTT.

The chain is built from TRBV15 and TRBJ2-4; maybe TRBD2 (6 bases). This CDR3 spans 15 amino acids. Germline CDR1 is LNHNV and CDR2 is YYDKDF (reference sequence). Trimming cost V 0 bases and J 6 bases, with 12 bases left between them. CDR3 residues: CATSRDLGTPNIQYF. In DNA, the CDR3 is TGTGCCACCAGCAGAGATCTTGGGACTCCAAACATTCAGTACTTC.